Sequencing of this T cell receptor (beta chain) was carried out in a study of blood T cell repertoires in COVID-19 (dated by TCRdb to about 2020). The study in broad terms: The collaborator samples originated in the United States, Italy and Spain and spanned the acute and convalescent phases of COVID-19. A de-identified subject ID, COVID-19 status, age in years and sex were almost always included in the sample metadata. Samples were obtained from the ongoing ImmuneRACE study (first 160 participants) and from some 1,300 subjects provided by 6 global collaborators. The repertoires were made available in a free public database intended to serve as a resource for research on the immune response to SARS-CoV-2. Where available, HLA class I and class II types were taken from metadata supplied by the sample provider and were not determined by assay-based typing. The material from the prospective study consisted of cDNA or gDNA derived from T cells, B-cell-depleted T cells, or PBMCs. Subjects who had been exposed to COVID-19, were actively infected with it, or had recovered from it provided the deeply sampled blood TCRbeta repertoires that made up the dataset.

General study outcomes and caveats: The amount of clinical and demographic metadata varied by source and participant and was provided uncurated.

TCRbeta CDR3 regions were amplified from genomic DNA using the immunoSEQ Assay, a bias-controlled multiplex PCR. As for the authors' bioinformatics: Within the assay, amplification of reference gene primers was used to estimate how many nucleated cells each sample contained. To quantify the absolute abundance of each unique TCRbeta CDR3 rearrangement, sequence reads were collapsed and filtered. For each sample, productive Simpson clonality was calculated as the square root of Simpson's diversity index over productive rearrangements. The clones in this table, taken by TCRdb from immuneACCESS, are in-frame only. Not every clone is retained; where verified, under half of the shortfall comes from an unresolved V gene, and the cause of the rest is unknown. That table furnishes V, J and clone size, whereas the DNA furnished D and trimming. For this sample the table gives around 200,000 clones, of which around 81% were detected only once. The biggest ten clones account for around 5.1% of the sample.

A remark on this clone: Its antigen is unknown. Per-nucleotide qualities are absent, and no much larger clonotype sits a single base away.

Each collaborating institution followed its own protocols to collect whole blood in K2EDTA tubes. Collaborator samples were shipped for TCRbeta analysis as frozen whole blood, isolated PBMCs, or DNA extracted from either sample type. V lost 7 bases and J lost 1 base; the stretch between them is 7 bases long. The germline V gene (reference sequence) sets CDR1 to LGHDT and CDR2 to YNNKEL. From the cysteine up to the phenylalanine, the CDR3 has a length of 12 residues. Only the CDR3 part of the read is kept: 36 bases, read in frame from the first base. This sequence originates from a woman in her seventies with acute or convalescent COVID-19. Recombination joined TRBV3-1 (or the pseudogene TRBV3-2) with TRBJ1-2, with the identity of the D gene unclear. The specimen sequenced was peripheral blood. The CDR3 reads as follows: CASNRGNYGYTF. The DNA sequence is TGTGCCAGCAATCGGGGTAACTATGGCTACACCTTC.